This is a list of T cell receptor beta chains from one sample in a study of cytomegalovirus exposure and HLA in healthy donors. Using immunoSEQ multiplex PCR, the repertoire was profiled, and TCRdb retains in-frame clones only, with some absent. Of hundreds of thousands of clones listed, roughly 73% are singletons. Sequenced sample: PBMCs. The receptor set was obtained from a boy aged 5-17 years in good health and CMV-seronegative. The CDR3 runs from the conserved cysteine through the conserved F or W. The D gene is left open where the match is weak. Some rows have no size entry. The others give once, few or many, or a class for an expanded clone.

J	length	size	V	D	CDR3	DNA
TRBJ2-7	13	.	TRBV10-1	.	CASSRRGSYEQYF	TGCGCCAGCAGTAGGCGGGGCTCCTACGAGCAGTACTTC
TRBJ1-5	15	.	TRBV4-1	.	CASSHPTGLGQPQHF	TGCGCCAGCAGCCACCCCACAGGGTTAGGGCAGCCCCAGCATTTT
TRBJ1-2	12	.	TRBV7-9	.	CASSSPGYGYTF	TGTGCCAGCAGCAGCCCGGGTTATGGCTACACCTTC
TRBJ2-1	15	.	TRBV6-1	TRBD2	CASSSLAGGYNEQFF	TGTGCCAGCAGTAGCCTAGCGGGGGGGTACAATGAGCAGTTCTTC
TRBJ1-6	17	.	TRBV7-9	.	CASSDERGRDTNSPLHF	TGTGCCAGCAGCGATGAAAGGGGGAGGGACACTAATTCACCCCTCCACTTT
TRBJ1-1	15	.	TRBV6-5	.	CASWRGGVGNTEAFF	TGTGCCAGCTGGAGGGGAGGGGTTGGGAACACTGAAGCTTTCTTT
TRBJ1-5	14	.	TRBV10-2	TRBD1	CASEGQGRRQPQHF	TGCGCCAGCGAAGGACAGGGGAGAAGGCAGCCCCAGCATTTT
TRBJ1-1	13	.	TRBV6-1	.	CASSVERGTEAFF	TGTGCCAGCAGTGTGGAAAGGGGCACTGAAGCTTTCTTT
TRBJ1-1	15	.	TRBV9	TRBD1	CASSAISGQGTEAFF	TGTGCCAGCAGCGCAATTTCGGGACAGGGAACTGAAGCTTTCTTT
TRBJ1-1	16	.	TRBV7-9	TRBD1	CASSLRDRGSNTEAFF	TGTGCCAGCAGTCTCCGGGACAGGGGATCGAACACTGAAGCTTTCTTT
TRBJ1-2	15	.	TRBV4-1	.	CASSQDAARARGYTF	TGCGCCAGCAGCCAAGATGCGGCGCGGGCAAGGGGCTACACCTTC
TRBJ1-1	13	.	TRBV6-4	.	CASSGGMNTEAFF	TGTGCCAGCAGTGGGGGCATGAACACTGAAGCTTTCTTT
TRBJ2-7	14	.	TRBV7-8	TRBD1	CASSLGGQGYEQYF	TGTGCCAGCAGCTTAGGAGGACAGGGCTACGAGCAGTACTTC
TRBJ1-6	18	.	TRBV19	.	CASRYLRDQSSYNSPLHF	TGTGCCAGTAGATACCTCCGGGATCAGAGCTCCTATAATTCACCCCTCCACTTT
TRBJ2-2	20	once	TRBV27	.	CASSLGTSRQLYLNTGELFF	TGTGCCAGCAGCCTCGGGACTTCGCGCCAACTATATTTAAACACCGGGGAGCTGTTTTTT
TRBJ2-7	14	.	TRBV5-6	.	CASSAGGWRGEQYF	TGTGCCAGCAGCGCTGGCGGTTGGCGGGGCGAGCAGTACTTC
TRBJ1-1	13	once	TRBV30	.	CAWSLEGNTEAFF	TGTGCCTGGAGCCTCGAGGGAAACACTGAAGCTTTCTTT
TRBJ1-6	13	.	TRBV30	.	CAWARAHNSPLHF	TGTGCCTGGGCCAGGGCCCATAATTCACCCCTCCACTTT
TRBJ2-2	13	.	TRBV7-6	.	CASSFWTAGELFF	TGTGCCAGCAGCTTTTGGACAGCCGGGGAGCTGTTTTTT
TRBJ1-1	13	.	TRBV6-5	.	CASSYNGDTEAFF	TGTGCCAGCAGTTACAACGGGGACACTGAAGCTTTCTTT
TRBJ2-5	14	.	TRBV11-2	TRBD2	CASSLEGRVKTQYF	TGTGCCAGCAGCTTAGAAGGGAGGGTGAAGACCCAGTACTTC
TRBJ1-2	17	few	TRBV9	TRBD1	CASSLTWGTDFNYGYTF	TGTGCCAGCAGCCTTACTTGGGGGACAGACTTTAACTATGGCTACACCTTC
TRBJ2-7	18	.	TRBV4-1	TRBD2	CASSQDPPSGRGANEQYF	TGCGCCAGCAGCCAAGATCCGCCTAGCGGGAGGGGGGCAAACGAGCAGTACTTC
TRBJ2-7	11	.	TRBV29-1	TRBD1	CSVRGTGEQYF	TGCAGCGTCAGGGGGACCGGCGAGCAGTACTTC
TRBJ2-3	14	.	TRBV5-1	.	CASRDSTSTDTQYF	TGCGCCAGCAGGGACTCTACATCCACAGATACGCAGTATTTT
TRBJ2-1	15	.	TRBV14	TRBD2	CASSQDGGLRDEQFF	TGTGCCAGCAGCCAAGATGGGGGACTAAGGGATGAGCAGTTCTTC
TRBJ2-7	15	.	TRBV6-1	TRBD1	CASSDWDRGPYEQYF	TGTGCCAGCAGTGATTGGGACAGGGGGCCCTACGAGCAGTACTTC
TRBJ1-4	14	.	TRBV27	.	CASSFLGGNEKLFF	TGTGCCAGCAGTTTTCTGGGGGGTAATGAAAAACTGTTTTTT
TRBJ2-7	11	.	TRBV10-3	.	CAIRELYEQYF	TGTGCCATCAGAGAGCTCTACGAGCAGTACTTC
TRBJ2-7	17	.	TRBV5-1	TRBD2	CASSSGAAGGREYEQYF	TGCGCCAGCAGCTCCGGGGCAGCGGGGGGGCGAGAGTACGAGCAGTACTTC
TRBJ2-1	12	.	TRBV4-1	.	CASSQGGNEQFF	TGCGCCAGCAGCCAAGGAGGAAATGAGCAGTTCTTC
TRBJ2-3	18	once	TRBV4-1	TRBD2	CASSHRLAGAFSTDTQYF	TGCGCCAGCAGCCATAGACTAGCGGGGGCTTTTAGCACAGATACGCAGTATTTT
TRBJ1-2	14	once	TRBV5-4	TRBD1	CASSLVQGNYGYTF	TGTGCCAGCAGCTTGGTACAGGGGAACTATGGCTACACCTTC
TRBJ1-6	16	.	TRBV27	.	CAAGKGRRSYNSPLHF	TGTGCGGCGGGAAAGGGTAGGAGGTCCTATAATTCACCCCTCCACTTT
TRBJ2-3	17	.	TRBV9	TRBD2	CASSVAISGGAKDTQYF	TGTGCCAGCAGCGTAGCTATTAGCGGGGGGGCAAAAGATACGCAGTATTTT
TRBJ2-1	19	.	TRBV4-2	.	CASSQEASLSSPRHNEQFF	TGTGCCAGCAGCCAAGAGGCCTCCCTGTCTTCTCCTCGTCACAATGAGCAGTTCTTC
TRBJ2-1	15	.	TRBV7-6	TRBD1	CASSLLGQGPNEQFF	TGTGCCAGCAGCTTACTGGGACAGGGTCCCAATGAGCAGTTCTTC
TRBJ1-2	11	.	TRBV11-2	.	CASSLGLGYTF	TGTGCCAGCAGCTTAGGTCTTGGCTACACCTTC
TRBJ2-3	14	.	TRBV29-1	.	CSVEGQVRTDTQYF	TGCAGCGTTGAAGGGCAGGTGCGCACAGATACGCAGTATTTT
TRBJ1-1	15	few	TRBV10-3	.	CAISEPPGAATEAFF	TGTGCCATCAGTGAGCCCCCAGGGGCAGCGACTGAAGCTTTCTTT
TRBJ1-2	12	.	TRBV5-1	.	CASSLGGYGYTF	TGCGCCAGCAGCTTGGGCGGCTATGGCTACACCTTC
TRBJ2-7	12	.	TRBV14	.	CASSPYPYEQYF	TGTGCCAGCAGCCCTTATCCCTACGAGCAGTACTTC
TRBJ2-3	15	.	TRBV5-5	.	CASNTMSGSADTQYF	TGTGCCAGCAATACAATGTCCGGGAGTGCAGATACGCAGTATTTT
TRBJ1-5	17	.	TRBV5-6	TRBD1	CASSRITGTGADQPQHF	TGTGCCAGCAGCCGAATAACCGGGACAGGGGCCGATCAGCCCCAGCATTTT
TRBJ2-1	14	.	TRBV30	TRBD2	CAWAGGTRSNEQFF	TGTGCCTGGGCGGGCGGGACTAGGTCTAATGAGCAGTTCTTC
TRBJ2-5	14	.	TRBV5-1	TRBD2	CASRPGTSEETQYF	TGCGCCAGCAGACCCGGGACTAGCGAAGAGACCCAGTACTTC
TRBJ2-7	14	.	TRBV19	TRBD1	CASSIRQGSNEQYF	TGTGCCAGTAGTATTCGACAGGGAAGCAACGAGCAGTACTTC
TRBJ2-1	16	.	TRBV10-3	.	CAIRGGDKYSYNEQFF	TGTGCCATCAGGGGGGGGGACAAGTACTCCTACAATGAGCAGTTCTTC
TRBJ2-7	14	.	TRBV19	TRBD1	CASNRDRRVYEQYF	TGTGCCAGTAATCGGGACAGGAGAGTCTACGAGCAGTACTTC
TRBJ2-6	17	.	TRBV18	.	CASSPPGSLSGANVLTF	TGTGCCAGCTCACCACCGGGCAGTCTCTCTGGGGCCAACGTCCTGACTTTC
TRBJ2-5	15	.	TRBV28	TRBD2	CASSLGTSGQETQYF	TGTGCCAGCAGTTTAGGGACTAGCGGCCAAGAGACCCAGTACTTC
TRBJ1-1	13	.	TRBV5-6	.	CASSLGGRAEAFF	TGTGCCAGCAGCTTGGGTGGGCGAGCTGAAGCTTTCTTT
TRBJ1-2	14	.	TRBV5-1	TRBD1	CASSELGTGDGYTF	TGCGCCAGCAGCGAGTTGGGGACAGGGGATGGCTACACCTTC
TRBJ2-1	15	.	TRBV5-1	TRBD1	CASSGGDRVLNEQFF	TGCGCCAGCAGCGGGGGGGACAGGGTCCTCAATGAGCAGTTCTTC